The 28 T cell receptor beta chains below were found in one sample sequenced in a study of blood T cell repertoires in COVID-19. Libraries were prepared by immunoSEQ multiplex PCR; TCRdb keeps only in-frame clonotypes and omits some of them. The table has under 250,000 clones, just over 85% seen once. Sample: PBMCs or T cells enriched from blood (not recorded which). Receptors were obtained from a man aged 35 to 55 who had recovered from COVID-19.

This clone has more than one count but fewer than ten. V is TRBV27 and J is TRBJ2-1; a weak D match, TRBD2 (6 bases). The CDR3 has 14 residues. Germline V gene data show CDR1 as MNHEY and CDR2 as SMNVEV (reference sequence). The V end was cut by 5 bases, the J end by 1 base, with 9 bases between. CDR3 nucleotide sequence: TGTGCCAGCAGTATCGGGAGTTCCTACAATGAGCAGTTCTTC. This codes for CASSIGSSYNEQFF.

The gene calls are TRBV19 and TRBJ2-5; 10 bases align to TRBD1. J was trimmed by 5 bases and V by 5 bases; bases with no gene match: 8. This CDR3 spans 15 amino acids. The germline gives CDR1 LNHDA, CDR2 SQIVND (reference sequence). CDR3 residues: CASSLRDRGLETQYF. In nucleotides, the CDR3 is TGTGCCAGTAGTTTAAGGGACAGGGGTTTGGAGACCCAGTACTTC.

The chain uses TRBV9 and TRBJ2-2, with D unclear. CDR1 is SGDLS, CDR2 YYNGEE, per germline. V dropped 1 base and J dropped 1 base, with 11 bases sitting between them. The length of the CDR3 is 16 residues. As DNA, the CDR3 is TGTGCCAGCAGCGTATATGGCAACCTGAACACCGGGGAGCTGTTTTTT. Its protein is CASSVYGNLNTGELFF. The full variable domain, rest sourced from reference TRBV9 and TRBJ2-2, is DSGVTQTPKHLITATGQRVTLRCSPRSGDLSVYWYQQSLDQGLQFLIQYYNGEERAKGNILERFSAQQFPDLHSELNLSSLELGDSALYFCASSVYGNLNTGELFFGEGSRLTVL.

The rearrangement joins TRBV12-2 to TRBJ2-5; TRBD2 is taken as the D call from the table, unchecked against the DNA. TRBV12-2 is labeled a pseudogene. The CDR3 totals 15 residues. The CDR3: CASRLAFPGEETQYF. CDR3 sequence (DNA): TGTGCAAGTCGCTTAGCGTTTCCGGGGGAGGAGACCCAGTACTTC.

The rearrangement links TRBV30 to TRBJ2-1; perhaps TRBD1 as D (5 bases). V gave up 3 bases and J gave up 7 bases, with 10 bases separating them. The CDR3 is 12 residues long. CDR1 is GTSNPN and CDR2 is SVGIG in the germline V gene (reference sequence). This chain's CDR3 is CAWSRVGNEQFF. CDR3 coding DNA: TGTGCCTGGAGCAGGGTAGGTAATGAGCAGTTCTTC.

The chain is built from TRBV6-5 and TRBJ1-6; 8 bases line up with TRBD1. Germline loops: CDR1 MNHEY, CDR2 SVGAGI. J lost 8 bases, V lost 1 base, and 4 bases had no gene match. The CDR3 has 15 amino acids. CDR3 bases: TGTGCCAGCAGTTACTACCTACAGGGGGATTCACCCCTCCACTTT. Protein sequence: CASSYYLQGDSPLHF.

This rearrangement joins TRBV5-8 to TRBJ1-5, with D tentatively TRBD1 (5 bases). The CDR3 loop spans 18 amino acids. Germline V gene data show CDR1 as SGHTS and CDR2 as YDEGEE. V lost 0 bases, J lost 4 bases, and 20 bases lay in between. The CDR3 region is CASSLAFGFQGKNQPQHF. The CDR3 DNA reads TGTGCCAGCAGCTTGGCCTTCGGCTTTCAGGGAAAGAATCAGCCCCAGCATTTT.

The chain combines TRBV19 with TRBJ1-4, with TRBD1 matching 7 bases. Germline V gives CDR1 LNHDA, CDR2 SQIVND (reference sequence). After removal of 5 bases from V and 8 bases from J, the junction contained 14 bases not matched to a gene. The CDR3 sequence is 16 residues long. CDR3: CASSSTRDRDREKLFF. The CDR3 nucleotides are TGTGCCAGTAGTTCGACTCGAGATCGGGACAGAGAAAAACTGTTTTTT.

The CDR3, as DNA: TGCGCCAGCAGCTTGTCCGTCGGCAGGGCCCACGAGCAGTACTTC. Residues: CASSLSVGRAHEQYF. V gene TRBV5-1 combines with J gene TRBJ2-7, with TRBD1 as a possible D gene (5 bases). This CDR3 has 15 amino acids. The germline V gene has CDR1 SGHRS and CDR2 YFSETQ. Trimming removed 1 base at V and 5 bases at J, with 16 bases between.

The rearrangement joins TRBV7-2 to TRBJ1-2; 8 bases agree with TRBD1. The length of the CDR3 is 13 residues. Germline V CDR1 and CDR2: SGHTA, FQGNSA. The V segment lost 5 bases and the J segment 7 bases; nucleotides outside the gene matches: 6. CDR3 region: CASSPPDRVGYTF. CDR3 in DNA: TGTGCCAGCAGCCCTCCGGACAGGGTTGGCTACACCTTC.

The chain couples TRBV11-2 to TRBJ2-7; 9 nucleotides line up with TRBD1. Germline V gene lookup returns CDR1 SGHAT and CDR2 FQNNGV. The CDR3 contains 14 residues. V lost 3 bases and J lost 5; bases outside the gene matches: 5. Written as DNA, the CDR3 is TGTGCCAGCAGCTTTGACAGGGGGTCCGACGAGCAGTACTTC. It codes for CASSFDRGSDEQYF.

The rearrangement uses TRBV5-1 and TRBJ2-4; perhaps TRBD2 as D (6 bases). This CDR3 is 15 amino acids long. Per the germline V gene, CDR1 is SGHRS and CDR2 is YFSETQ. Between the trimmed V and J ends, which lost 2 bases and 1 base, there was a span of 10 bases. CDR3 sequence reads: CASSFRERAKNIQYF. In nucleotides, the CDR3 is TGCGCCAGCAGCTTCCGGGAGAGGGCCAAAAACATTCAGTACTTC.

The gene calls are TRBV2 and TRBJ1-2; 8 nucleotides line up with TRBD1. The CDR3 spans 17 residues. Trimming took 6 bases from V and 4 from J; bases not matched to a gene: 16. Germline V gene data show CDR1 as SNHLY and CDR2 as FYNNEI. The CDR3 loop is CASRKADRALLGYGYTF. CDR3 bases: TGTGCCAGCAGGAAGGCGGACAGGGCCCTCTTGGGCTATGGCTACACCTTC.

The rearrangement joins TRBV6-5 to TRBJ2-5; no clear D. The CDR3 totals 12 residues. Per germline, CDR1 MNHEY and CDR2 SVGAGI. V lost 9 bases, J lost 4 bases, and 12 bases lay in between. The CDR3 nucleotides read TGTGCCAGTTCGCTGAGACTAGAGACCCAGTACTTC. Amino acid sequence: CASSLRLETQYF.

The rearrangement uses TRBV27 and TRBJ1-2; weak D call: TRBD1 (5 bases). The length of the CDR3 is 16 residues. Germline CDR1 MNHEY, CDR2 SMNVEV (reference sequence). V was cut by 2 bases and J by 4 bases, with 17 bases left in between. In nucleotides, the CDR3 is TGTGCCAGCAGTTTAAGGTCAAGGGCGGGGGGCTATGGCTACACCTTC. Amino acids: CASSLRSRAGGYGYTF.

The chain links TRBV30 to TRBJ2-6; no firm D call. Germline V gene sequence: CDR1 GTSNPN, CDR2 SVGIG (reference sequence). V dropped 4 bases and J dropped 0 bases, with 4 bases sitting between them. CDR3 length: 13 amino acids. This chain's CDR3 is CAWTFSGANVLTF. DNA for the CDR3: TGTGCCTGGACCTTCTCTGGGGCCAACGTCCTGACTTTC.

V and J are TRBV5-1 and TRBJ2-7; 12 bases map to TRBD1. With V trimmed by 3 bases and J by 7 bases, 14 bases remained unmatched. Germline CDR1 SGHRS, CDR2 YFSETQ. The CDR3 contains 17 residues. The CDR3 nucleotides read TGCGCCAGCAGCTCCACCTGGCAGGGACAGGGGGCTGGGGAGCAGTACTTC. Translation gives CASSSTWQGQGAGEQYF.

This sequence joins TRBV15 and TRBJ2-1; D may be TRBD1 (5 bases). V gave up 4 bases and J gave up 8 bases, with 9 bases separating them. CDR1 LNHNV and CDR2 YYDKDF come from the germline V gene (reference sequence). CDR3 size: 12 residues. CDR3 in amino acids: CATSKLGDEQFF. The CDR3 DNA follows: TGTGCCACCAGCAAGTTAGGGGATGAGCAGTTCTTC.

The V call is TRBV5-1, the J call TRBJ2-5; no firm D call. The CDR3 consists of 14 residues. Per the germline V gene, CDR1 is SGHRS and CDR2 is YFSETQ. Trimming removed 2 bases from V and 1 base from J, with 9 bases in between. The CDR3 sequence: CASSLDSSQETQYF. As DNA, the CDR3 is TGCGCCAGCAGCTTAGACTCATCCCAAGAGACCCAGTACTTC.

The chain uses TRBV12-3 or TRBV12-4 and TRBJ1-4; D uncertain. The CDR3 is made up of 12 amino acids. The ends were cut back, 3 bases at V and 8 bases at J, with 7 bases in the middle. The CDR3 DNA is TGTGCCAGCAGTTTCGCCCAGGAAAAACTGTTTTTT. It translates to CASSFAQEKLFF.

The V gene is TRBV5-4, the J gene TRBJ2-5, with D perhaps matching TRBD2 (6 bases). Germline CDR1 is SGHNT and CDR2 is YYREEE (reference sequence). Trimming left V 0 bases short and J 4 bases short, with 10 bases between. The CDR3 has 14 residues. This CDR3 reads CASSLVAGRETQYF. The CDR3 DNA reads as TGTGCCAGCAGCTTGGTAGCCGGGAGAGAGACCCAGTACTTC.

The chain has TRBV19 and TRBJ2-3; D is undetermined. Germline CDR1 is LNHDA and CDR2 is SQIVND (reference sequence). V shed 3 bases and J shed 2 bases, with 9 bases lying between them. The CDR3 loop spans 14 amino acids. DNA for the CDR3: TGTGCCAGTAGTATTACCAGGAACACAGATACGCAGTATTTT. Protein sequence: CASSITRNTDTQYF.

This clone was counted only a few times. The chain carries TRBV29-1 and TRBJ2-7; TRBD2 might be the D (6 bases). V shed 1 base and J shed 6 bases, with 16 bases lying between them. Germline CDR1 SQVTM, CDR2 ANQGSEA. The length of the CDR3 is 14 residues. The CDR3 is CSVEVTRDGGEQYF. The CDR3 DNA reads as TGCAGCGTTGAAGTGACGCGGGATGGTGGCGAGCAGTACTTC.

V usage is TRBV7-2 and J usage is TRBJ1-3; D unclear. V lost 1 base and J lost 1, with 8 bases in between. Germline values: CDR1 SGHTA, CDR2 FQGNSA. There are 15 residues in the CDR3. CDR3 loop: CASSLDGGSGNTIYF. For the CDR3, the DNA is TGTGCCAGCAGCTTAGATGGCGGATCTGGAAACACCATATATTTT.

This rearrangement joins TRBV10-3 to TRBJ1-6; 7 nucleotides line up with TRBD1. Germline values: CDR1 ENHRY, CDR2 SYGVKD. The CDR3 is 13 amino acids. V trimming: 4 bases; J trimming: 9 bases; junction bases outside the gene matches: 3. Here the CDR3 reads CAISGQGISPLHF. CDR3 bases: TGTGCCATCAGTGGACAGGGAATTTCACCCCTCCACTTT.

This chain links TRBV19 with TRBJ1-4; 9 bases align to TRBD1. Looked up from germline, CDR1 is LNHDA and CDR2 is SQIVND (reference sequence). The CDR3 covers 14 residues. With 3 bases clipped from V and 10 bases from J, the junction kept 6 bases outside the gene matches. The CDR3 DNA is TGTGCCAGTAGTATCGGGGACAGGGAGGTAAAACTGTTTTTT. This gives the protein CASSIGDREVKLFF.

The rearrangement uses TRBV5-1 and TRBJ1-3, with 8 nucleotides matching TRBD1. CDR1 is SGHRS and CDR2 is YFSETQ in the germline V gene. This CDR3 comprises 14 residues. With V trimmed by 5 bases and J by 2 bases, 3 bases remained unmatched. CDR3 bases: TGCGCCAGCAGAGCACAGGGGGCTGGAAACACCATATATTTT. This codes for CASRAQGAGNTIYF.

This clone was found once. The V call is TRBV4-3, the J call TRBJ2-7, with D maybe TRBD2 (6 bases). Germline loops: CDR1 LGHNA, CDR2 YSLEER. The length of the CDR3 is 14 residues. Trimming took 6 bases from V and 3 from J, leaving 15 bases between them. CDR3 loop: CASSLIRGSYEQYF. Here the CDR3 DNA reads TGCGCCAGCAGTCTCATCCGGGGGAGCTACGAGCAGTACTTC.